This T cell receptor beta chain was found in a study of cytotoxic CD8 clonotypes in ibrutinib-treated CLL. This clone occurred a few times. The antigen is not known. Only in-frame clones appear in the TCRdb table, and some are missing; sequencing was by immunoSEQ multiplex PCR. This table has over 200,000 clones, about four fifths appearing once. Study-wide results and caveats: Rising at ibrutinib response, clonality subsequently fell back toward baseline at progression.

Deletions cut 4 bases from V and 3 bases from J, with 7 bases between. CDR3 length: 13 amino acids. Per germline, CDR1 SGHVS and CDR2 FNYEAQ. This rearrangement joins TRBV7-6 to TRBJ1-3; no clear D gene. This specimen was PBMCs, taken after 12 months of ibrutinib treatment. The receptor comes from a human donor with chronic lymphocytic leukemia. CDR3 protein: CASSSLVGNTIYF. The CDR3 DNA reads as TGTGCCAGCAGCTCGTTAGTTGGAAACACCATATATTTT.